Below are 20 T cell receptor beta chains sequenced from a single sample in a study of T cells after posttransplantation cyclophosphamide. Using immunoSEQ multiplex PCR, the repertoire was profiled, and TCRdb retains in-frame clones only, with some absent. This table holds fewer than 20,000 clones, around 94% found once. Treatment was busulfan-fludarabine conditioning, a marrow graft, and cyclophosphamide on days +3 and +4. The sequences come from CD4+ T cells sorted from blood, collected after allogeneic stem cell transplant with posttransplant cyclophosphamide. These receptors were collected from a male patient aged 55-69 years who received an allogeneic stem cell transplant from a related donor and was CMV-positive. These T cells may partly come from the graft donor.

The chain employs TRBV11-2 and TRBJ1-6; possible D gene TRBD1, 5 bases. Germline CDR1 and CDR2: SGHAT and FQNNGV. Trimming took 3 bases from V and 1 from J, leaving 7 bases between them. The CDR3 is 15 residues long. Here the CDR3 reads CASSFGGSYNSPLHF. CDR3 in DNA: TGTGCCAGCAGCTTTGGGGGGTCCTATAATTCACCCCTCCACTTT.

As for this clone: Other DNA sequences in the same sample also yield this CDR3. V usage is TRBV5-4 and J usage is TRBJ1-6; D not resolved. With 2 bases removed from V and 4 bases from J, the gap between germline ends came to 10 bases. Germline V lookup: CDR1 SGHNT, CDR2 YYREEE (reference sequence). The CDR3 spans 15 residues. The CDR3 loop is CASSFSNEYNSPLHF. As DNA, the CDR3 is TGTGCCAGCAGCTTTTCTAACGAGTATAATTCACCCCTCCACTTT.

CDR3 sequence reads: CASTRQTGLYEQYF. Here the CDR3 DNA reads TGTGCCAGCACGCGGCAGACAGGGCTCTACGAGCAGTACTTC. The gene calls are TRBV2 and TRBJ2-7; 7 nucleotides agree with TRBD1. Germline V gene data show CDR1 as SNHLY and CDR2 as FYNNEI. V trimming: 7 bases; J trimming: 3 bases; junction bases outside the gene matches: 9. There are 14 residues in the CDR3. The variable domain in full, with the rest retrieved from reference TRBV2 and TRBJ2-7, is EPEVTQTPSHQVTQMGQEVILRCVPISNHLYFYWYRQILGQKVEFLVSFYNNEISEKSEIFDDQFSVERPDGSNFTLKIRSTKLEDSAMYFCASTRQTGLYEQYFGPGTRLTVT.

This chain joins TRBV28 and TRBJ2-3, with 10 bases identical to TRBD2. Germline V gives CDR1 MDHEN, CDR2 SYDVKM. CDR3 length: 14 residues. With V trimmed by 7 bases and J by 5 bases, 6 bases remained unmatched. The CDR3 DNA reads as TGTGCCAGCAAAAGCGGGGGGGCTAAAGATACGCAGTATTTT. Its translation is CASKSGGAKDTQYF. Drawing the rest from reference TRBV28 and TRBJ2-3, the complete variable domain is DVKVTQSSRYLVKRTGEKVFLECVQDMDHENMFWYRQDPGLGLRLIYFSYDVKMKEKGDIPEGYSVSREKKERFSLILESASTNQTSMYLCASKSGGAKDTQYFGPGTRLTVL.

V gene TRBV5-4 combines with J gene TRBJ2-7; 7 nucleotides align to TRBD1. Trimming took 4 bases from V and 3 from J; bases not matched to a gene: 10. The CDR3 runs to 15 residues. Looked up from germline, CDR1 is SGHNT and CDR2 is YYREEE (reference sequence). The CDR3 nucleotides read TGTGCCAGCAGCCTCGACAGGGCCCCCTACTACGAGCAGTACTTC. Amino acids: CASSLDRAPYYEQYF. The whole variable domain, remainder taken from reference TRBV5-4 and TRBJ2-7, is ETGVTQSPTHLIKTRGQQVTLRCSSQSGHNTVSWYQQALGQGPQFIFQYYREEENGRGNFPPRFSGLQFPNYSSELNVNALELDDSALYLCASSLDRAPYYEQYFGPGTRLTVT.

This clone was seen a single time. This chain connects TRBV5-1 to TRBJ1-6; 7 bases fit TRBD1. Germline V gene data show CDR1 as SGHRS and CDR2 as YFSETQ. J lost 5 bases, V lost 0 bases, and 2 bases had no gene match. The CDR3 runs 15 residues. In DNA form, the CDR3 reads TGCGCCAGCAGCTTGGGCGGGACAGATAATTCACCCCTCCACTTT. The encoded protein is CASSLGGTDNSPLHF. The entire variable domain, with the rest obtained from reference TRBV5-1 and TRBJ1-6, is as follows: KAGVTQTPRYLIKTRGQQVTLSCSPISGHRSVSWYQQTPGQGLQFLFEYFSETQRNKGNFPGRFSGRQFSNSRSEMNVSTLELGDSALYLCASSLGGTDNSPLHFGNGTRLTVT.

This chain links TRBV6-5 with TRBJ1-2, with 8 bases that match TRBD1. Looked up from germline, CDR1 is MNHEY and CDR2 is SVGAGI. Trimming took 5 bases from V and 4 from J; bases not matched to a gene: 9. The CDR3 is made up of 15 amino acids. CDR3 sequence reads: CASSQQGGRLYGYTF. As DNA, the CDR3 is TGTGCCAGCAGTCAACAGGGGGGGAGGCTCTATGGCTACACCTTC.

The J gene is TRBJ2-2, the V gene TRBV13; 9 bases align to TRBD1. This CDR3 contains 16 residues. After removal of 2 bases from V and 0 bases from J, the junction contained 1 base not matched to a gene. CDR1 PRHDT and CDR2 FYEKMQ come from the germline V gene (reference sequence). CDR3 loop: CASSLRTGANTGELFF. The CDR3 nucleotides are TGTGCCAGCAGCTTACGGACAGGGGCGAACACCGGGGAGCTGTTTTTT.

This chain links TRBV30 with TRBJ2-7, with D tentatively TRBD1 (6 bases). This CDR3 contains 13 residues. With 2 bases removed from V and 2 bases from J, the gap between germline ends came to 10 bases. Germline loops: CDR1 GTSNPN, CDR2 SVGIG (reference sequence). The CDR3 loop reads CAWSRDTTYEQYF. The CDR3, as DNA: TGTGCCTGGAGTCGGGACACAACCTACGAGCAGTACTTC.

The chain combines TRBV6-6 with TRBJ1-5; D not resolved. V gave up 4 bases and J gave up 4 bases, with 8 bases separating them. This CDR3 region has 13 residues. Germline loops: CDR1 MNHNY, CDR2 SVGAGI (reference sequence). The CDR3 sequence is CASSSRVNQPQHF. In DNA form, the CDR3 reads TGTGCCAGCAGTTCTCGTGTAAATCAGCCCCAGCATTTT.

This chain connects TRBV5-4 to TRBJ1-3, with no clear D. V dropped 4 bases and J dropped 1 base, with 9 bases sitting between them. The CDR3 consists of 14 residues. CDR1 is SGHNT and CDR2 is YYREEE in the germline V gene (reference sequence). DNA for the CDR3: TGTGCCAGCAGCAACGGGGTGTCTGGAAACACCATATATTTT. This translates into CASSNGVSGNTIYF.

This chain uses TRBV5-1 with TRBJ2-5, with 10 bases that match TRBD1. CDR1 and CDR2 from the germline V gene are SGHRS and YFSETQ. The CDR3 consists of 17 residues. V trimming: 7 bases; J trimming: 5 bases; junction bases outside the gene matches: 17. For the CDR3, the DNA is TGCGCCAGCCAACTGGACAGGGGGAAATCCAAGGGGGAGACCCAGTACTTC. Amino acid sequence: CASQLDRGKSKGETQYF.

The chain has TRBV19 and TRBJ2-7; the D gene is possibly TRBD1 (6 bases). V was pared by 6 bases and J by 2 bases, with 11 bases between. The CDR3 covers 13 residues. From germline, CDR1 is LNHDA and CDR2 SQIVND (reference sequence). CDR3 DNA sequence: TGTGCCAGTAGGCAACAGGGCGCCTACGAGCAGTACTTC. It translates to CASRQQGAYEQYF.

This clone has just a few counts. CDR3 sequence reads: CASSLAQGVNEKLFF. Here the CDR3 DNA reads TGTGCCAGCAGCTTGGCCCAGGGGGTGAATGAAAAACTGTTTTTT. The chain has TRBV5-8 and TRBJ1-4, with TRBD1 identical over 7 bases. The junction had 4 bases not matched to a gene; V was cut back by 0 bases and J by 5 bases. The CDR3 is 15 amino acids. Germline V gives CDR1 SGHTS, CDR2 YDEGEE.

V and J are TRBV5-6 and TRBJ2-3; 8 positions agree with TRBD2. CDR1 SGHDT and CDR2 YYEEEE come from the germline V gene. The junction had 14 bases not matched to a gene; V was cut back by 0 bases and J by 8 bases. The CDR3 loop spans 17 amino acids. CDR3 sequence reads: CASSLGGSSGTLSTQYF. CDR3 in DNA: TGTGCCAGCAGCTTGGGGGGAAGTAGCGGGACCCTAAGTACGCAGTATTTT.

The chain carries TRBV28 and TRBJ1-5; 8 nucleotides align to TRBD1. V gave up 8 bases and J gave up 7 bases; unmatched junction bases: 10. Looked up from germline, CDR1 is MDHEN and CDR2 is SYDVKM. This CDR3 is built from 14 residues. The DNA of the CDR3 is TGTGCCAGCCAAACATCAGGGGGCGGACAGCCCCAGCATTTT. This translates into CASQTSGGGQPQHF. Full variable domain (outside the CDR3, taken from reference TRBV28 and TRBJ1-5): DVKVTQSSRYLVKRTGEKVFLECVQDMDHENMFWYRQDPGLGLRLIYFSYDVKMKEKGDIPEGYSVSREKKERFSLILESASTNQTSMYLCASQTSGGGQPQHFGDGTRLSIL.

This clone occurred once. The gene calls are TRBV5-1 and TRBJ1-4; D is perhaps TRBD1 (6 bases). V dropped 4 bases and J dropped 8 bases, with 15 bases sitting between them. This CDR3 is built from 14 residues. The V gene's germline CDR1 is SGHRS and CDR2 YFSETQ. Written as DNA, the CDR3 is TGCGCCAGCAGCCAGGAACAGGGCGGAGAAAAACTGTTTTTT. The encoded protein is CASSQEQGGEKLFF.

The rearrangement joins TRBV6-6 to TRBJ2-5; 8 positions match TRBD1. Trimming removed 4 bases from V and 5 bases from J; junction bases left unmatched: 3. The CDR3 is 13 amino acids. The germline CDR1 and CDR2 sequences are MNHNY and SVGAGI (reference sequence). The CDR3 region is CASSSTGGETQYF. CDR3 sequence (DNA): TGTGCCAGCAGTTCCACAGGGGGGGAGACCCAGTACTTC.

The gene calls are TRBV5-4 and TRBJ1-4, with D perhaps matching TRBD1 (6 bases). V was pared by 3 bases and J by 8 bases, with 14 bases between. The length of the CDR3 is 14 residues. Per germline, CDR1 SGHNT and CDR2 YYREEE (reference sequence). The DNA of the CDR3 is TGTGCCAGCAGCTCAGGGGTAGCTGGGGAAAAACTGTTTTTT. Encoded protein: CASSSGVAGEKLFF. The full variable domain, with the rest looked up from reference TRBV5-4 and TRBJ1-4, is ETGVTQSPTHLIKTRGQQVTLRCSSQSGHNTVSWYQQALGQGPQFIFQYYREEENGRGNFPPRFSGLQFPNYSSELNVNALELDDSALYLCASSSGVAGEKLFFGSGTQLSVL.

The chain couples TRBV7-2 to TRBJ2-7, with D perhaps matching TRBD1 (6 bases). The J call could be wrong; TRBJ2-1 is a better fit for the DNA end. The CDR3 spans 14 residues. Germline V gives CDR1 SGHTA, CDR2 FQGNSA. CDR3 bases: TGTGCCAGCACCGGTACAGGGATATACAATGAGCAGTTCTTC. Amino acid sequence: CASTGTGIYNEQFF.